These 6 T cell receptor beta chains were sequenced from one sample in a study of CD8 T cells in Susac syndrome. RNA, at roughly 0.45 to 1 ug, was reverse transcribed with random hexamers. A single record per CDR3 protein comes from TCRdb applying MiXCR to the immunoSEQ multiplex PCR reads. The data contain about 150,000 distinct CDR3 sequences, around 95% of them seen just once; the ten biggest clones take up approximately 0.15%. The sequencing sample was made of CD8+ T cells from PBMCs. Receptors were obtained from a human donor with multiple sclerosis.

CDR3 residues: CAWSVGVNTDTQYF. CDR3 sequence (DNA): TGTGCCTGGAGTGTAGGGGTCAACACAGATACGCAGTATTTT. The chain combines TRBV30 with TRBJ2-3, with D perhaps TRBD1 (5 bases). The CDR3 has 14 amino acids. V lost 0 bases, J lost 2 bases, and 9 bases lay in between. The germline CDR1 and CDR2 sequences are GTSNPN and SVGIG (reference sequence).

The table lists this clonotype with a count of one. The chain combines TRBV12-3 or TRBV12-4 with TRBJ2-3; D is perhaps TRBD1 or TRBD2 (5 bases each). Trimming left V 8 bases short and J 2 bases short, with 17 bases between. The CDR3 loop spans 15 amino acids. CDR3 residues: CASSGTSRVTDTQYF. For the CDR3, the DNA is TGTGCCAGCTCCGGGACCTCACGCGTCACAGATACGCAGTATTTT.

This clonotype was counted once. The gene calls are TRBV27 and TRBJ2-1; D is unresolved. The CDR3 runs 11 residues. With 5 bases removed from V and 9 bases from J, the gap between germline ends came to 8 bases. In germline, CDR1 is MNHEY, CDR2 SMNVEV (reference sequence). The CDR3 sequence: CASSLQSEQFF. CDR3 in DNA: TGTGCCAGCAGTCTTCAGTCTGAGCAGTTCTTC.

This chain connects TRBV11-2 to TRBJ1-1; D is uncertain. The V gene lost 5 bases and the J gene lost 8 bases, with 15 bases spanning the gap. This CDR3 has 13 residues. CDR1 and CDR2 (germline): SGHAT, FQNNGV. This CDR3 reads CASSPGIGREAFF. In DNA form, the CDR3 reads TGTGCCAGCAGCCCAGGAATTGGACGGGAAGCTTTCTTT.

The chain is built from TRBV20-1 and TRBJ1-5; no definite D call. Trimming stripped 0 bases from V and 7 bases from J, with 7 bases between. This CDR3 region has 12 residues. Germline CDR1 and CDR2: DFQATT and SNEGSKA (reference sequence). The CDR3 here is CSAREPGQPQHF. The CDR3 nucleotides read TGCAGTGCTAGAGAACCGGGACAGCCCCAGCATTTT.

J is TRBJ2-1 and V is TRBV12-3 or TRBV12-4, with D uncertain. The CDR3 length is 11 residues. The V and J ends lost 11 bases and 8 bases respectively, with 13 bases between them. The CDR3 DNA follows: TGTGCCTCAAAGGTGGGGTATGAGCAGTTCTTC. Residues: CASKVGYEQFF.